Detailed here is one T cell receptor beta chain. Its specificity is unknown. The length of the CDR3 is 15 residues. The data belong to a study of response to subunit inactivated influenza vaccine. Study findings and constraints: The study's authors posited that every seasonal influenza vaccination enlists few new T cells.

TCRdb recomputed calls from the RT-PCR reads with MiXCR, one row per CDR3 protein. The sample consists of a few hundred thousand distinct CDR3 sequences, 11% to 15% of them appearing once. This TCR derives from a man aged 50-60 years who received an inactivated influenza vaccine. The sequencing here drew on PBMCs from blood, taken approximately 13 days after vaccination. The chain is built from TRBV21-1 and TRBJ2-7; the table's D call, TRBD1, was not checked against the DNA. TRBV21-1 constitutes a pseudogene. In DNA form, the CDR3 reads TGTGACTCCGTCCGGGGAATGGGGGGGCGAAACGAGCAGTACTTC. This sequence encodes CDSVRGMGGRNEQYF.